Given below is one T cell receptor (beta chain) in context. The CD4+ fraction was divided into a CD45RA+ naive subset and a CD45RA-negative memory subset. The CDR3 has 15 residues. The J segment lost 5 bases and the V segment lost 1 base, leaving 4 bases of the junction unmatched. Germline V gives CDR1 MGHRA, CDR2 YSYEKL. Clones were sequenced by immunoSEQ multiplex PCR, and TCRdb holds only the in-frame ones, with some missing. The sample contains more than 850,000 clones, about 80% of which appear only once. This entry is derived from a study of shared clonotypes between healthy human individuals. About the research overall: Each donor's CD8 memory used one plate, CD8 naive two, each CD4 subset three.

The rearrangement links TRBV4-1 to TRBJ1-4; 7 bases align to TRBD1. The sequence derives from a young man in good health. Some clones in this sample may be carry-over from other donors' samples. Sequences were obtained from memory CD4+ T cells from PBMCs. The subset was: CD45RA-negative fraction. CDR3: CASSQGSQGNEKLFF. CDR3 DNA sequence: TGCGCCAGCAGCCAAGGGTCACAGGGGAATGAAAAACTGTTTTTT.